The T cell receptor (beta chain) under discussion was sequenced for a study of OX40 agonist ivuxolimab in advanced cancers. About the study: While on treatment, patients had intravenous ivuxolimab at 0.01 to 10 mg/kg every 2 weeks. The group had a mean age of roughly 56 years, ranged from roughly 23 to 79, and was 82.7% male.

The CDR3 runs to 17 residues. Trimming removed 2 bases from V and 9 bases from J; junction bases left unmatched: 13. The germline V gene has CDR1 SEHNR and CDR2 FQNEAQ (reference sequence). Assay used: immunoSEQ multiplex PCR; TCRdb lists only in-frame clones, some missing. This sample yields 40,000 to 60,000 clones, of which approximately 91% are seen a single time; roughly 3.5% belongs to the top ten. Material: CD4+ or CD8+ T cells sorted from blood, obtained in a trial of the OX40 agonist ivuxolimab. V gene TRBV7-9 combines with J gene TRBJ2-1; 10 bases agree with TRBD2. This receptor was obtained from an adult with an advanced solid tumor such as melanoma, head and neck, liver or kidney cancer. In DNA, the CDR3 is TGTGCCAGCAGCTTATCACTAGCGGGGCTCCCCGGGGGTGAGCAGTTCTTC. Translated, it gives CASSLSLAGLPGGEQFF.